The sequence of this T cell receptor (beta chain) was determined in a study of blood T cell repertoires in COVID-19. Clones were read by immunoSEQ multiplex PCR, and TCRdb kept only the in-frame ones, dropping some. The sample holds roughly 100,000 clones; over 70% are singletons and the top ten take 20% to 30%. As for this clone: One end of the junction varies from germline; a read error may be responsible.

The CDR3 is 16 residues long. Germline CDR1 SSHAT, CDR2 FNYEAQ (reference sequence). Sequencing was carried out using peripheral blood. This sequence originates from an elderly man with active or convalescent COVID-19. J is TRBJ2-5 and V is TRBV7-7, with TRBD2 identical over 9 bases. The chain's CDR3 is CASSLGLAGEQETQYF. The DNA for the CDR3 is TGTGCTAGCAGCTTAGGGTTAGCGGGGGAGCAAGAGACCCAGTACTTC.